Reported below is one T cell receptor (beta chain). Coverage ceases 3 residues before the CDR3 finishes, and the germline J gene fills in the end. The data derive from a study of T cells in women clearing cervical HPV infection. Germline values: CDR1 SQVTM, CDR2 ANQGSEA. Between the trimmed V and J ends, which lost 0 bases and 5 bases, there was a span of 22 bases. The CDR3 covers 17 residues. The data were produced by immunoSEQ multiplex PCR, yet TCRdb's version contains in-frame clones alone and is incomplete. This sample's table has about 20,000 clones. This clonotype originated in a woman aged 18-69 years with a cervical HPV16 infection that either progressed to CIN3+ or cleared (not recorded which). V and J are TRBV29-1 and TRBJ2-5; D perhaps matches TRBD1 (5 bases). Material for sequencing was blood buffy coat. CDR3 DNA, as far as it was read: TGCAGCGTTGAAGAAAACACCGCAGGGTTTTTTCGGGAGACC. Translating it yields CSVEENTAGFFRET. The whole CDR3 protein reads CSVEENTAGFFRETQYF.